This T cell receptor (beta chain) stems from a study of control samples from healthy donors and cancer patients. The ends lost 5 bases at V and 3 bases at J; junction bases unmatched: 8. This CDR3 is built from 16 residues. CDR1 is KGHSH, CDR2 LQKENI, per germline. This table comes from immunoSEQ multiplex PCR, and its TCRdb copy is limited to in-frame clones, with some not included. The table includes about 130,000 clones, about 90% detected once. The receptor's source is a middle-aged man with head and neck cancer. Sequencing input: PBMCs. This sequence joins TRBV18 and TRBJ1-5, with TRBD1 identical over 9 bases. CDR3 in amino acids: CASSDQQGANNQPQHF. CDR3 sequence (DNA): TGTGCCAGCTCAGATCAACAGGGGGCTAACAATCAGCCCCAGCATTTT.